The clone carrying this TCR beta chain was seen once. Antigen unknown. This entry belongs to a study of Ad26.COV2.S vaccination and SARS-CoV-2 variants. Study-level background: Dosing was one shot or two shots 56 days apart.

Study conclusions and caveats: Vaccine recipients had higher spike-specific TCR breadth than placebo recipients.

This CDR3 is built from 12 residues. V was clipped by 1 base and J by 12 bases, with 13 bases between them. The method was immunoSEQ multiplex PCR; TCRdb's version includes in-frame clones alone and lacks a portion of them. The sample gives hundreds of thousands of clones, about four fifths of which show up once; almost 7.5% is in the top ten. Treatment denoted: 15 to 20 received Ad26.COV2.S at low or high dose, single or two shots; several received placebo; per-sample allocation not given. Specimens were obtained on day 63 following the first vaccine or placebo injection. The sample consisted of peripheral blood, taken in a trial of Ad26.COV2.S vaccine versus placebo. The gene calls are TRBV12-3 or TRBV12-4 and TRBJ2-7; tentatively, D is TRBD1 (6 bases). The origin of this receptor is a person aged 18 to 59 who received the Ad26.COV2.S COVID-19 vaccine or a placebo. Written as DNA, the CDR3 is TGTGCCAGCAGTTTAGGAGAGGGGGATCGGTACTTC. It translates to CASSLGEGDRYF.